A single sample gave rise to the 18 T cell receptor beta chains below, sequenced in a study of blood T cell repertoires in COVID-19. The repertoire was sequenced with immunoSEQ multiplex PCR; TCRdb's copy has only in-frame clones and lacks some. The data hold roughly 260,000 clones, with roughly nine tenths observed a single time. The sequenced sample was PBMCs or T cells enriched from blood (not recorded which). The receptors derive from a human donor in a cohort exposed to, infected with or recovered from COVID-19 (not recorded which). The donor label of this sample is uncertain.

As DNA, the CDR3 is TGTGCCAGCAGCGATTCGAGGAGTGAGCAGTACTTC. This codes for CASSDSRSEQYF. The chain is built from TRBV6-5 and TRBJ2-7; D gene uncertain. CDR3 length equals 12 residues. V lost 6 bases and J lost 7, with 13 bases in between. Germline CDR1 MNHEY, CDR2 SVGAGI.

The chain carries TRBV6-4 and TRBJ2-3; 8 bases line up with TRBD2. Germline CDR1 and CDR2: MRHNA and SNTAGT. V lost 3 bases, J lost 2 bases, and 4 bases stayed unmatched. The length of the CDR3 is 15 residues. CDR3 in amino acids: CASSEVGGATDTQYF. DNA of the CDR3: TGTGCCAGCAGTGAAGTCGGGGGGGCCACAGATACGCAGTATTTT.

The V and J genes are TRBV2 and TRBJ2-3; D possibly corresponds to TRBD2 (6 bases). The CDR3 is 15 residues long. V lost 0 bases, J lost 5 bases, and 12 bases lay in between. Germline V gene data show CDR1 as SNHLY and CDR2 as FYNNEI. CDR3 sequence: CASSEAGGGLDTQYF. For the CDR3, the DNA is TGTGCCAGCAGTGAAGCGGGGGGAGGCCTAGATACGCAGTATTTT.

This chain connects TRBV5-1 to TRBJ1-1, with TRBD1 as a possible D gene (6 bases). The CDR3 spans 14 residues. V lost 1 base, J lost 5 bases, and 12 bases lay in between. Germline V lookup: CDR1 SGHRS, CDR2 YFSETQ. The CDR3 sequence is CASSLSWGRTEAFF. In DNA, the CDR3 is TGCGCCAGCAGCTTGAGCTGGGGGCGGACTGAAGCTTTCTTT.

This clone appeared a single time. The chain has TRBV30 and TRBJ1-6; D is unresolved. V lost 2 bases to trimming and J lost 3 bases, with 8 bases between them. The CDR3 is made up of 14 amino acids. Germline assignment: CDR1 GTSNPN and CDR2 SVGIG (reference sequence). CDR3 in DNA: TGTGCCTGGAGTCGGAGGCACTATAATTCACCCCTCCACTTT. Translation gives CAWSRRHYNSPLHF. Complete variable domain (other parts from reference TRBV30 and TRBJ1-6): SQTIHQWPATLVQPVGSPLSLECTVEGTSNPNLYWYRQAAGRGLQLLFYSVGIGQISSEVPQNLSASRPQDRQFILSSKKLLLSDSGFYLCAWSRRHYNSPLHFGNGTRLTVT.

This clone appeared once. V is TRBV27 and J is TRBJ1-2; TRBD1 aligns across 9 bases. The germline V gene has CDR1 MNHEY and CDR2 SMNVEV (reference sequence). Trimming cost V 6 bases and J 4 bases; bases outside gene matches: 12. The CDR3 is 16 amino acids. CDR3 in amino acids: CASSPSPDRGIYGYTF. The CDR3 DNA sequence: TGTGCCAGCAGCCCCTCCCCAGACAGGGGGATCTATGGCTACACCTTC.

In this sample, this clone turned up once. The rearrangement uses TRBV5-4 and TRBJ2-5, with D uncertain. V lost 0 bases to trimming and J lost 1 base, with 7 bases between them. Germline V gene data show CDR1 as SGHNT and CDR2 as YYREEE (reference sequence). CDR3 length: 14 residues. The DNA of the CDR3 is TGTGCCAGCAGCTTGGGTCCTAGCCAAGAGACCCAGTACTTC. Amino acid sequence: CASSLGPSQETQYF.

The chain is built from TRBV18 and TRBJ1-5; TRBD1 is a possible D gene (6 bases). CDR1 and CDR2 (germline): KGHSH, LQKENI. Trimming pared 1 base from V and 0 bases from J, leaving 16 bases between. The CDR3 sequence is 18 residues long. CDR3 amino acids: CASSPRGDRTYSNQPQHF. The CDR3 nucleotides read TGTGCCAGCTCACCACGAGGCGACAGGACGTATAGCAATCAGCCCCAGCATTTT. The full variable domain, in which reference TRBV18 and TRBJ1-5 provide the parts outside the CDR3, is NAGVMQNPRHLVRRRGQEARLRCSPMKGHSHVYWYRQLPEEGLKFMVYLQKENIIDESGMPKERFSAEFPKEGPSILRIQQVVRGDSAAYFCASSPRGDRTYSNQPQHFGDGTRLSIL.

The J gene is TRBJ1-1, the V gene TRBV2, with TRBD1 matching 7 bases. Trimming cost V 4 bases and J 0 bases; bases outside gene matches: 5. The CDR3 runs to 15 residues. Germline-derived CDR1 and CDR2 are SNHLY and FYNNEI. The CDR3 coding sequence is TGTGCCAGCAGTGGTGGACAGGCATTGAACACTGAAGCTTTCTTT. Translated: CASSGGQALNTEAFF.

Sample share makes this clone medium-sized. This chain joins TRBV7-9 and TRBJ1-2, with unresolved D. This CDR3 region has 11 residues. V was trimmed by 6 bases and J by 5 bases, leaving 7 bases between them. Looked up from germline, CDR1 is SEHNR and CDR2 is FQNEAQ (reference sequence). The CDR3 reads CASSREYGYTF. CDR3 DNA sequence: TGTGCCAGCAGTCGGGAGTATGGCTACACCTTC.

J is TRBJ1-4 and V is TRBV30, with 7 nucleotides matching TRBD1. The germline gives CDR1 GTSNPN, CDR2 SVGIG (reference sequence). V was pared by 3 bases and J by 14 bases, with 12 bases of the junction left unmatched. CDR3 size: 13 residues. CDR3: CAWSRGRGYALFF. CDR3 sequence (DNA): TGTGCCTGGAGCAGGGGCAGGGGGTATGCCCTGTTTTTT. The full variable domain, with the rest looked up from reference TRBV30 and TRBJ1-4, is SQTIHQWPATLVQPVGSPLSLECTVEGTSNPNLYWYRQAAGRGLQLLFYSVGIGQISSEVPQNLSASRPQDRQFILSSKKLLLSDSGFYLCAWSRGRGYALFFGSGTQLSVL.

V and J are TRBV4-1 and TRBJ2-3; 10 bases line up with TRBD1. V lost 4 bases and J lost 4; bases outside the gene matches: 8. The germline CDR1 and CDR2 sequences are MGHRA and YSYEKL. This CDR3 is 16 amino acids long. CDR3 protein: CASSRLTGGRSDTQYF. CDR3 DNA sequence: TGCGCCAGCAGCCGTCTGACAGGGGGCCGGTCAGATACGCAGTATTTT.

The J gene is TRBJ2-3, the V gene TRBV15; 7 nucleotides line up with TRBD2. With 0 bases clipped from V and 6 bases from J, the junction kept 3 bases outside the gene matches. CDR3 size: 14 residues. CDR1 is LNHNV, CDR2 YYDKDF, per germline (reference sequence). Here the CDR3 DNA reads TGTGCCACCAGCAGAGAGGGGGGGGAGGATACGCAGTATTTT. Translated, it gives CATSREGGEDTQYF.

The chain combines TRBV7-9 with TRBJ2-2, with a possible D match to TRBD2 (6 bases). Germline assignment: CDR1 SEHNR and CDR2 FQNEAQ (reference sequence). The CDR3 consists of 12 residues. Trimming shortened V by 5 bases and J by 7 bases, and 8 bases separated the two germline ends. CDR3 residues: CASSPAGGELFF. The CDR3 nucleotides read TGTGCCAGCAGCCCAGCGGGCGGGGAGCTGTTTTTT.

The CDR3 here is CASSPEALKNEQFF. CDR3 in DNA: TGTGCCAGCAGCCCAGAGGCCCTAAAGAATGAGCAGTTCTTC. J is TRBJ2-1 and V is TRBV7-3, with unresolved D. The germline CDR1 and CDR2 sequences are SGHTA and FQGTGA. The CDR3 is 14 amino acids. V lost 5 bases, J lost 7 bases, and 15 bases lay in between.

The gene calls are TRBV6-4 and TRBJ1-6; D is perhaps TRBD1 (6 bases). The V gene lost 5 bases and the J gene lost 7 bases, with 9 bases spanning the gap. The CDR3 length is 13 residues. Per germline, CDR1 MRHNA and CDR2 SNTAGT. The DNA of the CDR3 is TGTGCCAGCAGTACAGGGTACAATTCACCCCTCCACTTT. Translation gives CASSTGYNSPLHF.

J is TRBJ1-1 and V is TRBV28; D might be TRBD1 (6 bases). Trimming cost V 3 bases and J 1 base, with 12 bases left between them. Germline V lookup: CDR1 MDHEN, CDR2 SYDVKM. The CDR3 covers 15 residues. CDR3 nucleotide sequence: TGTGCCAGCAGTTTCCACAGGGCCCCGAACACTGAAGCTTTCTTT. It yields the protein CASSFHRAPNTEAFF.

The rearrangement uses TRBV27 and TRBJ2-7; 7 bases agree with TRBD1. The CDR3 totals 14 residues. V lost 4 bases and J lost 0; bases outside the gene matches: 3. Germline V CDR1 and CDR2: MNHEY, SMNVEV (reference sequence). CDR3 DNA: TGTGCCAGCAGTTCGTACAGGGGCTCCTACGAGCAGTACTTC. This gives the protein CASSSYRGSYEQYF.